Listed below are T cell receptor beta chains from one sample, sequenced in a study of T cell responses to AZD1222 COVID-19 vaccine. The assay was immunoSEQ multiplex PCR, and TCRdb's table has in-frame clones only and misses some. The sample includes 150,000 to 200,000 clones, around 86% of them seen just once. The source was peripheral blood, collected on day 0 of MenACWY control vaccination. These receptors were collected from an adult in good health. CDR3s include the opening cysteine and the closing phenylalanine or tryptophan. A D gene is named only where the DNA matches it firmly. The size field is filled for only some rows; it gives once, few, many or a size class.

V	size	J	D	DNA	CDR3
TRBV6-6	-	TRBJ1-1	TRBD1	TGTGCCAGCAGTACCGGGACAGGGAACACTGAAGCTTTCTTT	CASSTGTGNTEAFF
TRBV5-1	-	TRBJ1-2	-	TGCGCCAGCAGCTTGGTTGCAGATCGCGGCTACACCTTC	CASSLVADRGYTF
TRBV28	-	TRBJ1-4	-	TGTGCCAGCGGTATCCAGGCGGAAAAACTGTTTTTT	CASGIQAEKLFF
TRBV7-9	-	TRBJ1-4	TRBD1	TGTGCCAGCAGCCCCCAGGGGGAAGAAAAACTGTTTTTT	CASSPQGEEKLFF
TRBV24-1	-	TRBJ2-7	-	TGTGCCACGCCGACTGGCTACTACGAGCAGTACTTC	CATPTGYYEQYF
TRBV7-2	once	TRBJ1-4	-	TGTGCCACCTCAAGAATTGGGGCTCCTGAAAAACTGTTTTTT	CATSRIGAPEKLFF
TRBV19	-	TRBJ2-1	-	TGTGCCAGTAGAAACTTGGGGCTCAATGAGCAGTTCTTC	CASRNLGLNEQFF
TRBV4-3	-	TRBJ2-3	TRBD2	TGCGCCAGCAGCCAAGATCTGCTAGCGGGGTCCCTCACAGATACGCAGTATTTT	CASSQDLLAGSLTDTQYF
TRBV12-3/TRBV12-4	-	TRBJ2-3	-	TGTGCCAGCAGCCAGATCGCACCGCCACAGTATTTT	CASSQIAPPQYF
TRBV19	-	TRBJ2-2	-	TGTGCCAGTAGTAGACAGGAGAACACCGGGGAGCTGTTTTTT	CASSRQENTGELFF
TRBV5-1	-	TRBJ2-1	-	TGCGCCAGCAGCCAATCCACCTCCTACAATGAGCAGTTCTTC	CASSQSTSYNEQFF
TRBV7-6	-	TRBJ2-5	-	TGTGCCAGCAGCTTAGCGGTCGTCCCGATGAGTACAGAGACCCAGTACTTC	CASSLAVVPMSTETQYF
TRBV19	-	TRBJ1-5	-	TGTGCCAGTAGTATGCCGGAGAGCAATCAGCCCCAGCATTTT	CASSMPESNQPQHF
TRBV19	-	TRBJ2-7	-	TGTGCCAGTAGTATCAGTAGCGGTCCGTACGAGCAGTACTTC	CASSISSGPYEQYF
TRBV10-3	-	TRBJ1-2	TRBD1	TGTGCCATCAGTGAAGACAGGGTTGAAGGCTACACCTTC	CAISEDRVEGYTF
TRBV19	-	TRBJ1-2	-	TGTGCCAGTAGTACGAGGCAGGTCGACGGCTACACCTTC	CASSTRQVDGYTF
TRBV18	-	TRBJ2-3	-	TGTGCCAGCTCACCCGGACGCTCGTTAATGGATACGCAGTATTTT	CASSPGRSLMDTQYF
TRBV5-1	-	TRBJ2-1	TRBD2	TGCGCCAGCAGCTTGGTAGCTAGCGGGGGCAATGAGCAGTTCTTC	CASSLVASGGNEQFF
TRBV28	-	TRBJ1-1	-	TGTGCCAGCAGTCGCGTGGACACTGAAGCTTTCTTT	CASSRVDTEAFF
TRBV7-3	-	TRBJ1-6	-	TGTGCCAGCAGCTTATATAGGGGTAATAATTCACCCCTCCACTTT	CASSLYRGNNSPLHF
TRBV5-1	-	TRBJ2-5	-	TGCGCCAGCAGCTTGGTCGGGGAAAACCAAGAGACCCAGTACTTC	CASSLVGENQETQYF
TRBV14	-	TRBJ2-7	TRBD2	TGTGCCAGCAGCCGAACTAGCGGCCCCTACGAGCAGTACTTC	CASSRTSGPYEQYF
TRBV5-8	-	TRBJ2-2	TRBD1	TGTGCCAGCAGCGATGGACAGGGCAGACCAAACACCGGGGAGCTGTTTTTT	CASSDGQGRPNTGELFF
TRBV10-3	few	TRBJ2-2	-	TGTGCCATCAGTGAAACAGGTGGCACCGGGGAGCTGTTTTTT	CAISETGGTGELFF
TRBV18	-	TRBJ1-6	TRBD1	TGTGCCAGCTCACCTCCGGGACAGAATAATTCACCCCTCCACTTT	CASSPPGQNNSPLHF
TRBV21-1	-	TRBJ1-5	-	TGTGCCAGCAGCAAAGTAGATCAGGGAATGAGCAATCAGCCCCAGCATTTT	CASSKVDQGMSNQPQHF